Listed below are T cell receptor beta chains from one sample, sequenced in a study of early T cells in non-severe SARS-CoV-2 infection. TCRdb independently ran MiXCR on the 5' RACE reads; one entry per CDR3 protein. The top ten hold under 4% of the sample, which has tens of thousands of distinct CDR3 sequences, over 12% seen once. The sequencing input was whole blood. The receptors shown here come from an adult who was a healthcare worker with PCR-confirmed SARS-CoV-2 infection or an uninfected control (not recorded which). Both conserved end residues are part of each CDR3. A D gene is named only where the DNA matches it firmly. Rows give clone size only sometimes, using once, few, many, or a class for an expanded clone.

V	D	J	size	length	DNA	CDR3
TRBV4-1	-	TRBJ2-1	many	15	TGCGCCAGCAGCCATGACCTGTGGGGATACAATGAGCAGTTCTTC	CASSHDLWGYNEQFF
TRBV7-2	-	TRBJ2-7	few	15	TGTGCCAGCAGATCCCAAACCTTCCTGGCGGGTGAGCAGTACTTC	CASRSQTFLAGEQYF
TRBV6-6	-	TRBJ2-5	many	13	TGTGCCAGCAGTTACGACAGACAAGAGACCCAGTACTTC	CASSYDRQETQYF
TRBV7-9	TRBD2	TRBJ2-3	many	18	TGTGCCAGCAGCTCTGGACTAGCGGGGGCCCCTGGCAGGGCTACGCAGTATTTT	CASSSGLAGAPGRATQYF
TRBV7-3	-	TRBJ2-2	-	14	TGTGCCAGCGAAGCAGCGGTGAACACCGGGGAGCTGTTTTTT	CASEAAVNTGELFF
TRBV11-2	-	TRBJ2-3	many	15	TGTGCCAGCAGCTGGGAGAGCGGGAGCACAGATACGCAGTATTTT	CASSWESGSTDTQYF
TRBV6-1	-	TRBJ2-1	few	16	TGTGCCAGCAGTGACTCCCAAGCAGGGGTAAGAAATGAGCAGTTCTTC	CASSDSQAGVRNEQFF
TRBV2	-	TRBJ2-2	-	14	TGTGCCAGCAACCACCGGGACAAGGCAGGGGAGCTGTTTTTT	CASNHRDKAGELFF
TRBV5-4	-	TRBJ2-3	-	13	TGTGCCAGCAGCACCGGACCCACAGATACGCAGTATTTT	CASSTGPTDTQYF
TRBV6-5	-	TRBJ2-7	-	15	TGTGCCAGCCTCCCCAAGGGGGGGCTTTCTGGGAAGCAGTACTTC	CASLPKGGLSGKQYF
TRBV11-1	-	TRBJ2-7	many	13	TGTGCCAGCAGCTTAGAGCCTACCTACGAGCAGTACTTC	CASSLEPTYEQYF
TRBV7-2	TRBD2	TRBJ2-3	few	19	TGTGCCAGCAGCTTAGCCTTACTGGGACTAGCGGGAAGCACAGATACGCAGTATTTT	CASSLALLGLAGSTDTQYF
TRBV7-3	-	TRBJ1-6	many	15	TGTGCCAGCAGCTTAACGAGGGATGCGAATTCACCCCTCCACTTT	CASSLTRDANSPLHF
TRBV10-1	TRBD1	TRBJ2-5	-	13	TGCGCCAGCAGTGAGGGACAGGGAGAGACCCAGTACTTC	CASSEGQGETQYF
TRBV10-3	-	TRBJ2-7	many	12	TGTGCCATCAGTGAGTCGGGGTACGAGCAGTACTTC	CAISESGYEQYF
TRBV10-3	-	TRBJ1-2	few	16	TGTGCCATCAGTGAGTCGGGATTAAGCGCTGATTATGGCTACACCTTC	CAISESGLSADYGYTF
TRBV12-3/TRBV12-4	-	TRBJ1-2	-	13	TGTGCCAGCAGGCAGACAGTCTATGGAGGCTACACCTTC	CASRQTVYGGYTF
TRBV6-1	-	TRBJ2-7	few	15	TGTGCCAGCGCCCGGACCGTACTTTATGGGAACGAGCAGTACTTC	CASARTVLYGNEQYF
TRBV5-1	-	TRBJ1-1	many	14	TGCGCCAGCAGTGTTCGGAAAGGGAACACTGAAGCTTTCTTT	CASSVRKGNTEAFF
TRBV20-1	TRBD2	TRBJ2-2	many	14	TGCAGTGCTGAAGCGGGAGGAGGGACCGGGGAGCTGTTTTTT	CSAEAGGGTGELFF
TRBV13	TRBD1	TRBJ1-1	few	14	TGTGCCAGCAGCTACGGGACAGGGGCCACTGAAGCTTTCTTT	CASSYGTGATEAFF
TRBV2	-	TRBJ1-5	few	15	TGTGCCAGCAGGGCGGAGGGATTGGGCAATCAGCCCCAGCATTTT	CASRAEGLGNQPQHF
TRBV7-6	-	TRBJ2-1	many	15	TGTGCCAGCAGCGGAGACATCCTCTCCTACAATGAGCAGTTCTTC	CASSGDILSYNEQFF
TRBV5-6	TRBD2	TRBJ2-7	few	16	TGTGCCAGCAGCCCCTTGGGGCGGGGGAGCTCCTACGAGCAGTACTTC	CASSPLGRGSSYEQYF
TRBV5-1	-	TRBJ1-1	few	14	TGCGCCAGCAGCTTGGAACTGGGGGTCACTGAAGCTTTCTTT	CASSLELGVTEAFF
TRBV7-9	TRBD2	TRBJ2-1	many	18	TGTGCCAGCAGCCCGCTGGAGTTGGGAGCGGGAGGGCCCAATGAGCAGTTCTTC	CASSPLELGAGGPNEQFF
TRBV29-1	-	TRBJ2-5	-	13	TGCAGCGTTGTTCCTCCAGAGGAAGAGACCCAGTACTTC	CSVVPPEEETQYF
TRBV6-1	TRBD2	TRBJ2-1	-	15	TGTGCCAGCAGTGAAGGACTAGCGGACTACAATGAGCAGTTCTTC	CASSEGLADYNEQFF
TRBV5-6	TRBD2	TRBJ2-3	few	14	TGTGCCAGCAGCTTGGGCGGGAGAACAGATACGCAGTATTTT	CASSLGGRTDTQYF
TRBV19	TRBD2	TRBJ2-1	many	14	TGTGCCAGTAGTGTCTTGGGGACTAGCTTTGAGCAGTTCTTC	CASSVLGTSFEQFF
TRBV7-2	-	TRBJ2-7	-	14	TGTGCCAGCAGCCTAGGTATTTGGGCCCACGAGCAGTACTTC	CASSLGIWAHEQYF
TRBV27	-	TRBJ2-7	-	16	TGTGCCAGCAGTCCCTCGGCCATATCGCGGCATTACGAGCAGTACTTC	CASSPSAISRHYEQYF
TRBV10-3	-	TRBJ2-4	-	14	TGTGCCATCAGTGATGGCAGGGGTCCGGACATTCAGTACTTC	CAISDGRGPDIQYF
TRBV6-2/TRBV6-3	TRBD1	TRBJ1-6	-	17	TGTGCCAGCAGTCCCCGACAGGGGAGATTTCGGAATTCACCCCTCCACTTT	CASSPRQGRFRNSPLHF
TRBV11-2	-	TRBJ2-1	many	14	TGTGCCAGCAGCTTACGGACTCTCTACAATGAGCAGTTCTTC	CASSLRTLYNEQFF
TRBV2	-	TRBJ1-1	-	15	TGTGCCAGCAGGCAGGGGTCCGGGGGGAACACTGAAGCTTTCTTT	CASRQGSGGNTEAFF
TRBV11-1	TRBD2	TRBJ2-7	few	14	TGTGCCAGCAGCTTAGAGCGGGGGCCATACGAGCAGTACTTC	CASSLERGPYEQYF
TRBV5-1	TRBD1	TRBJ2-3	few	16	TGCGCCAGCAGCTGGGCTCCGGGACAGTCCACAGATACGCAGTATTTT	CASSWAPGQSTDTQYF
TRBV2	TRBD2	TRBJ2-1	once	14	TGTGCCAGCAGTGAACGGGAGGGGTACAATGAGCAGTTCTTC	CASSEREGYNEQFF
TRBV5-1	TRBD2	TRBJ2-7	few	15	TGCGCCAGCAGCCTGATCCCCGGGGGGTCGTACGAGCAGTACTTC	CASSLIPGGSYEQYF
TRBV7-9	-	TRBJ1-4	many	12	TGTGCCAGCGTCGGAGGGTTTGAAAAACTGTTTTTT	CASVGGFEKLFF
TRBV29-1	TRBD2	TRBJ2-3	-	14	TGCAGCGTTGACGGACTAGCGGGATCGGATACGCAGTATTTT	CSVDGLAGSDTQYF
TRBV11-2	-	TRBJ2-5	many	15	TGTGCCAGCAGCCCATCCGGGACACGGCAAGAGACCCAGTACTTC	CASSPSGTRQETQYF
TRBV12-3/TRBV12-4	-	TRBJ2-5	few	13	TGTGCCAGCAGTTTAGGACACGAAGAGACCCAGTACTTC	CASSLGHEETQYF
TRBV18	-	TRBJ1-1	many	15	TGTGCCAGCAGTGGAGGGAGGGGGATGAACACTGAAGCTTTCTTT	CASSGGRGMNTEAFF
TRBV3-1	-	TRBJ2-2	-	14	TGTGCCAGCAGCCATGTCGGCCCCACCGGGGAGCTGTTTTTT	CASSHVGPTGELFF